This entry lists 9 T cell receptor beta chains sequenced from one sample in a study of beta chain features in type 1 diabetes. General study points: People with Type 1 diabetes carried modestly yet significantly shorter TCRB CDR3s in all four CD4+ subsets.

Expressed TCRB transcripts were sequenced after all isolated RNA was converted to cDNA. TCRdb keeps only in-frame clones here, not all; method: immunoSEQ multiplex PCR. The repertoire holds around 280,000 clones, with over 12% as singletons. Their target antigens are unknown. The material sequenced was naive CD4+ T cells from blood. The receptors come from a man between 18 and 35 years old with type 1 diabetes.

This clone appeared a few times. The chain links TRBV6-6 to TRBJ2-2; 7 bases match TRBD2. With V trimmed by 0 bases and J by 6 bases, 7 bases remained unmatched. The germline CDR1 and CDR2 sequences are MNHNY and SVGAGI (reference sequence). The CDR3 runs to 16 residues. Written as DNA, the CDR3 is TGTGCCAGCAGTTACTCTAACGCGACTAGCTCCGGGGAGCTGTTTTTT. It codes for CASSYSNATSSGELFF.

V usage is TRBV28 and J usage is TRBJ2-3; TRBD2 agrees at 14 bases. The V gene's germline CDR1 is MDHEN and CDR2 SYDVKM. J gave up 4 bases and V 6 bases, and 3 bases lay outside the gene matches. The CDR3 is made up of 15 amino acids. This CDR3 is CASRGTSGGPDTQYF. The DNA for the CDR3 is TGTGCCAGCAGGGGGACTAGCGGGGGACCAGATACGCAGTATTTT.

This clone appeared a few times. This CDR3 reads CASSSTTGVYEQYF. In DNA form, the CDR3 reads TGTGCCAGCAGCTCCACTACAGGGGTCTACGAGCAGTACTTC. The genes are TRBV25-1 and TRBJ2-7; TRBD1 matches 7 bases. Trimming removed 6 bases from V and 3 bases from J; junction bases left unmatched: 8. The CDR3 extends over 14 amino acids. From germline, CDR1 is MGHDK and CDR2 SYGVNS.

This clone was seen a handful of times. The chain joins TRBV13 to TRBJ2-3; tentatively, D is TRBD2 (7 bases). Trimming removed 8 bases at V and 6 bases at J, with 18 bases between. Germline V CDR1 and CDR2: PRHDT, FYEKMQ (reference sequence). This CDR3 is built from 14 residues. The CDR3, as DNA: TGTGCCAGCCGAGGGGGGGGCCTATCGGATACGCAGTATTTT. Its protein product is CASRGGGLSDTQYF.

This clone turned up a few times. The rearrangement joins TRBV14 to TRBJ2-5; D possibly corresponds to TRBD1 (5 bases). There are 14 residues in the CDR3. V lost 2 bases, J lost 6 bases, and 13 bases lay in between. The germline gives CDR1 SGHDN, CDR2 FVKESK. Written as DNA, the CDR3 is TGTGCCAGCAGCCAATGGAATGGGGCGCAGACCCAGTACTTC. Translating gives CASSQWNGAQTQYF.

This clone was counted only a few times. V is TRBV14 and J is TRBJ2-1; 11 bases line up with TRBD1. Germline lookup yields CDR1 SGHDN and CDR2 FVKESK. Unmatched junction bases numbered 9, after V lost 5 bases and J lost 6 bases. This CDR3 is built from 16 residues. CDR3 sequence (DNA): TGTGCCAGCAGCTCCCCGGGACAGGGGGTCCTCAATGAGCAGTTCTTC. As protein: CASSSPGQGVLNEQFF.

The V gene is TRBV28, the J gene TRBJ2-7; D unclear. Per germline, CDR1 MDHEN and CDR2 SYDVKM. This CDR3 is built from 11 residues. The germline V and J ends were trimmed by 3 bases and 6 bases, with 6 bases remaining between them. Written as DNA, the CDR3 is TGTGCCAGCAGTTTGAGGAGCGAGCAGTACTTC. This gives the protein CASSLRSEQYF.

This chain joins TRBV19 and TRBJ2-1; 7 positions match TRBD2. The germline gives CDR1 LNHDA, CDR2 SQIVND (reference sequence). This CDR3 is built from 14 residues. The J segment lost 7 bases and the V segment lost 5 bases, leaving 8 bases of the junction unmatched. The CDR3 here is CASSRSREGNEQFF. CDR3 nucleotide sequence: TGTGCCAGTAGTCGCTCCAGGGAGGGGAATGAGCAGTTCTTC.

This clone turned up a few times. The CDR3 nucleotides are TGTGCCAGCAGCGCCGGCTACGAGCAGTACTTC. This encodes CASSAGYEQYF. This chain links TRBV9 with TRBJ2-7; no firm D call. This CDR3 is built from 11 residues. V gave up 3 bases and J gave up 3 bases, with 4 bases separating them. The germline V gene has CDR1 SGDLS and CDR2 YYNGEE.